The 13 T cell receptor beta chains below come from one sample, sequenced in a study of cytomegalovirus exposure and HLA in healthy donors. The PCR ran on 60 Vbeta and 13 Jbeta primers. Assay used: immunoSEQ multiplex PCR; TCRdb lists only in-frame clones, some missing. The table lists 150,000 to 200,000 clones, 70% to 80% of them singletons. The sequenced sample consisted of PBMCs. These receptor sequences come from a woman aged 45-60 years in good health and CMV-seronegative.

The chain links TRBV7-9 to TRBJ1-3; the D gene is possibly TRBD1 (5 bases). CDR3 length equals 16 residues. The germline CDR1 and CDR2 sequences are SEHNR and FQNEAQ (reference sequence). V gave up 1 base and J gave up 0 bases, with 10 bases separating them. The CDR3 loop is CASSLDRQSSGNTIYF. The CDR3 coding sequence is TGTGCCAGCAGCTTAGACAGGCAGAGCTCTGGAAACACCATATATTTT.

This chain uses TRBV5-1 with TRBJ2-1; 11 bases are shared with TRBD2. The junction had 15 bases not matched to a gene; V was cut back by 4 bases and J by 3 bases. Per the germline V gene, CDR1 is SGHRS and CDR2 is YFSETQ. There are 19 residues in the CDR3. The CDR3 region is CASSPGTLSGLAGYNEQFF. The CDR3 nucleotides are TGCGCCAGCAGCCCCGGGACTCTGTCCGGACTAGCGGGCTACAATGAGCAGTTCTTC. The entire variable domain, with the rest obtained from reference TRBV5-1 and TRBJ2-1, is as follows: KAGVTQTPRYLIKTRGQQVTLSCSPISGHRSVSWYQQTPGQGLQFLFEYFSETQRNKGNFPGRFSGRQFSNSRSEMNVSTLELGDSALYLCASSPGTLSGLAGYNEQFFGPGTRLTVL.

The rearrangement links TRBV29-1 to TRBJ2-3; D may be TRBD2 (6 bases). The V and J ends lost 7 bases and 0 bases respectively, with 14 bases between them. Germline V gene data show CDR1 as SQVTM and CDR2 as ANQGSEA. The CDR3 spans 14 residues. The CDR3 loop is CSAVTGTSTDTQYF. CDR3 DNA sequence: TGCAGCGCCGTGACCGGGACTAGCACAGATACGCAGTATTTT.

This chain joins TRBV28 and TRBJ2-3; 12 bases map to TRBD2. Germline V gives CDR1 MDHEN, CDR2 SYDVKM. Trimming took 4 bases from V and 5 from J; bases not matched to a gene: 7. The CDR3 runs 16 residues. CDR3: CASSSRLAGVLDTQYF. As DNA, the CDR3 is TGTGCCAGCAGTTCTCGACTAGCGGGAGTGTTAGATACGCAGTATTTT.

This clone appeared a single time. The V gene is TRBV19, the J gene TRBJ1-4; D is perhaps TRBD1 (5 bases). V lost 5 bases and J lost 7, with 23 bases in between. CDR1 LNHDA and CDR2 SQIVND come from the germline V gene (reference sequence). The length of the CDR3 is 17 residues. CDR3 loop: CASSARGLLRSGEKLFF. CDR3 nucleotides: TGTGCCAGTAGTGCAAGGGGTCTCCTAAGGTCGGGTGAAAAACTGTTTTTT.

The CDR3 sequence is CASSLSRSGYTF. The CDR3 DNA reads as TGCGCCAGCAGCTTGTCTCGGAGCGGCTACACCTTC. This rearrangement joins TRBV5-1 to TRBJ1-2; no clear D. This CDR3 spans 12 amino acids. Trimming cost V 1 base and J 8 bases, with 9 bases left between them. Germline V CDR1 and CDR2: SGHRS, YFSETQ.

The chain has TRBV5-5 and TRBJ2-3; 9 nucleotides align to TRBD1. V dropped 5 bases and J dropped 4; count of bases not matched to a gene: 8. This CDR3 has 15 amino acids. The germline gives CDR1 SGHKS, CDR2 YYEKEE (reference sequence). The CDR3 DNA reads TGTGCCAGCAGTTACCAACAGGGGGCCGCAGATACGCAGTATTTT. Its protein is CASSYQQGAADTQYF.

CDR3 DNA sequence: TGTGCCAGCAGCCAAGCGCCGACTAGGTTAGGCTACGAGCAGTACTTC. This codes for CASSQAPTRLGYEQYF. The gene calls are TRBV14 and TRBJ2-7; weak D call: TRBD2 (6 bases). CDR1 and CDR2 (germline): SGHDN, FVKESK. CDR3 size: 16 residues. Trimming removed 1 base from V and 3 bases from J, with 16 bases in between.

This clone showed up just a few times. This sample includes further DNA sequences coding for the same CDR3. The chain recombines TRBV5-1 with TRBJ2-7; D is perhaps TRBD1 (5 bases). The length of the CDR3 is 15 residues. CDR1 SGHRS and CDR2 YFSETQ come from the germline V gene. Trimming left V 0 bases short and J 1 base short, with 11 bases between. The CDR3 sequence is CASSLGGPPSYEQYF. The DNA of the CDR3 is TGCGCCAGCAGCTTGGGGGGCCCACCTTCCTACGAGCAGTACTTC.

The chain couples TRBV5-1 to TRBJ2-3; D may be TRBD2 (7 bases). Germline V CDR1 and CDR2: SGHRS, YFSETQ. Trimming cost V 3 bases and J 0 bases, with 17 bases left between them. CDR3 size: 17 residues. This chain's CDR3 is CASSSFTGGLSTDTQYF. The CDR3 nucleotides are TGCGCCAGCAGCTCATTCACGGGGGGCCTTAGCACAGATACGCAGTATTTT.

The chain has TRBV6-5 and TRBJ2-7; perhaps TRBD1 as D (6 bases). Germline V gene lookup returns CDR1 MNHEY and CDR2 SVGAGI. Trimming pared 2 bases from V and 0 bases from J, leaving 14 bases between. This CDR3 region has 16 residues. As DNA, the CDR3 is TGTGCCAGCAGTTACAGCCGGACAGACCACTCCTACGAGCAGTACTTC. It encodes CASSYSRTDHSYEQYF.

The chain combines TRBV27 with TRBJ1-2; maybe TRBD1 (6 bases). Trimming removed 0 bases from V and 2 bases from J, with 13 bases in between. CDR1 and CDR2 from the germline V gene are MNHEY and SMNVEV (reference sequence). This CDR3 comprises 16 residues. The CDR3 nucleotides read TGTGCCAGCAGTTTATCGGGGGCCAACCGAAACTATGGCTACACCTTC. Translated: CASSLSGANRNYGYTF.

The sample holds one count of this clone. The chain joins TRBV11-3 to TRBJ2-2; D might be TRBD1 (5 bases). This CDR3 is 17 amino acids long. Trimming removed 0 bases at V and 1 base at J, with 12 bases between. CDR1 and CDR2 (germline): SGHNT, YENEEA. The CDR3 sequence: CASSLEVGAMNTGELFF. CDR3 DNA sequence: TGTGCCAGCAGCTTAGAAGTAGGGGCGATGAACACCGGGGAGCTGTTTTTT.